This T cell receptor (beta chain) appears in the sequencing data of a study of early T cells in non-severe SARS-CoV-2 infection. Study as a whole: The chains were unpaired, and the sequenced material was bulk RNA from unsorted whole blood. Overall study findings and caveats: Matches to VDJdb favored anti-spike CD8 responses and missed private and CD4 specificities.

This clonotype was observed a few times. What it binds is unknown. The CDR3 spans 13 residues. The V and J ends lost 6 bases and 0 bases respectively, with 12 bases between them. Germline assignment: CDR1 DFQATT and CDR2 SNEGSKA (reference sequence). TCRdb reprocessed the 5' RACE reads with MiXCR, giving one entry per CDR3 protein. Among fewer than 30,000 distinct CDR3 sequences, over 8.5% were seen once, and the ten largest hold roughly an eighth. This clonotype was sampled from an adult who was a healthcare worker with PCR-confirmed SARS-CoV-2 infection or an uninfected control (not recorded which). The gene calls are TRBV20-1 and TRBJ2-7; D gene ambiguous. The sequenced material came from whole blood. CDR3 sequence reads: CSAGPAYSYEQYF. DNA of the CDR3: TGCAGTGCCGGGCCAGCTTACTCCTACGAGCAGTACTTC.